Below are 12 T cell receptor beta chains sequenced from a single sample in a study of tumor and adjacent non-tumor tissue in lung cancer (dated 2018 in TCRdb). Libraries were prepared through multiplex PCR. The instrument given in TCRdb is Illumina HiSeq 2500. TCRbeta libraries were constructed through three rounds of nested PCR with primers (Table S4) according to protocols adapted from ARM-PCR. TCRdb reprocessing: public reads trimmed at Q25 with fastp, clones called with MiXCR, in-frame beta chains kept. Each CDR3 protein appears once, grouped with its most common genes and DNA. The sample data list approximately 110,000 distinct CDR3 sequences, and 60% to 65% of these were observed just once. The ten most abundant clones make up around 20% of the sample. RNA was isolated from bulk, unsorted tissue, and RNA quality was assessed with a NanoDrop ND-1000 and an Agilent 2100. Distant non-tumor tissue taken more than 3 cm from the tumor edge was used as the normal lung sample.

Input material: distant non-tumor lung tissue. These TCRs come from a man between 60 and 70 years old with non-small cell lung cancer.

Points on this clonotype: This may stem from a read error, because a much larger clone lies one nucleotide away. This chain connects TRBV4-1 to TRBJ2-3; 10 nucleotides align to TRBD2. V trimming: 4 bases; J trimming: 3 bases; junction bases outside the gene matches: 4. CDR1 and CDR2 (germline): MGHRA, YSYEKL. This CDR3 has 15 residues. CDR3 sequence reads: CASSPLAGGTDTQYF. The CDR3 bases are TGCGCCAGCAGCCCCTTAGCGGGAGGAACAGATACGCAGTATTTT.

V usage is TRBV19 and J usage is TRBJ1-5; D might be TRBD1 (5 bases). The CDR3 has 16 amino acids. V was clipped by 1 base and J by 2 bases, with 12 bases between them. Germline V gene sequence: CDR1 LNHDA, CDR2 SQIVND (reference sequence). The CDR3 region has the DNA TGTGCCAGTAGTATAGTGCGGGGGTTGGGCAATCAGCCCCAGCATTTT. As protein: CASSIVRGLGNQPQHF.

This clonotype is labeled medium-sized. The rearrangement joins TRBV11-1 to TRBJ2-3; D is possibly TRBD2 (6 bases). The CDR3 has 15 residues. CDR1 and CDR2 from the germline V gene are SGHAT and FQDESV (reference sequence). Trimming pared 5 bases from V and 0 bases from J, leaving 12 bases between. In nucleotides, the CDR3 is TGTGCCAGCAGCCGGGACTTAACTAGCACAGATACGCAGTATTTT. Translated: CASSRDLTSTDTQYF. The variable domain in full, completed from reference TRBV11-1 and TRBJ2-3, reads EAEVAQSPRYKITEKSQAVAFWCDPISGHATLYWYRQILGQGPELLVQFQDESVVDDSQLPKDRFSAERLKGVDSTLKIQPAELGDSAMYLCASSRDLTSTDTQYFGPGTRLTVL.

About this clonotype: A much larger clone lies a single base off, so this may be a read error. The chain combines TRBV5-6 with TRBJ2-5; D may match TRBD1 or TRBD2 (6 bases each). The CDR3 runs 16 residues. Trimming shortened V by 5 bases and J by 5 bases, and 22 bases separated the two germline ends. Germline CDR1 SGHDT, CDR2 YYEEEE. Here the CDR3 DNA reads TGTGCCAGCAGTCGGGCCCTAGGGGGGTCTTTTGAGACCCAGTACTTC. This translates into CASSRALGGSFETQYF.

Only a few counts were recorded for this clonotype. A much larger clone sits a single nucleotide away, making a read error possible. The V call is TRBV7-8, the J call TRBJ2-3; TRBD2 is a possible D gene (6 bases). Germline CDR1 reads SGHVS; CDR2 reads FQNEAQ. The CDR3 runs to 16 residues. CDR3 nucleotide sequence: TGTGCCGGCAGCACCTCTTGGAGGGGAAGCACAGATACGCAGTATTTT. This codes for CAGSTSWRGSTDTQYF.

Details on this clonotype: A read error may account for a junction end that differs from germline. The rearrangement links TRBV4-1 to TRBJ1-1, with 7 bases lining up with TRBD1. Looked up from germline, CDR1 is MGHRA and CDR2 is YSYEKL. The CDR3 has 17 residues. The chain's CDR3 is CAGSQAYGNRGWTEAFF. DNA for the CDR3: TGCGCCGGCAGCCAAGCTTATGGGAACAGGGGATGGACTGAAGCTTTCTTT.

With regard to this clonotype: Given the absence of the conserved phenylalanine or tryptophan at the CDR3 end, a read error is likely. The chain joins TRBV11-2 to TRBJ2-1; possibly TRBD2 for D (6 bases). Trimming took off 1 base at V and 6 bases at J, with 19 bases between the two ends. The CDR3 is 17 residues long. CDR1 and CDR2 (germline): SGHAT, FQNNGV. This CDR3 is CASSLVVSSERGNEQFL. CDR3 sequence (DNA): TGTGCCAGCAGCTTAGTGGTTTCTAGCGAGAGGGGCAATGAGCAGTTCCTC.

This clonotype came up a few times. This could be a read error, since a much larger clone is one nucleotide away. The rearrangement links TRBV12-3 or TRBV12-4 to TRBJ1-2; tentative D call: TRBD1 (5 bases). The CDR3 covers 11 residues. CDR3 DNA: TGTGTCAGCAGTTTCGGGGGAGGCTACACCTTC. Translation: CVSSFGGGYTF.

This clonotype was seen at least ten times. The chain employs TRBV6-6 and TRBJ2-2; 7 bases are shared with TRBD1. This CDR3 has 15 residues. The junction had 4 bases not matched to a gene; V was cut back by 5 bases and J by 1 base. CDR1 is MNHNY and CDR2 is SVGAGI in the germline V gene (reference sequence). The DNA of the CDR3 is TGTGCCAGCAGTCACCGGGACAGGAACACCGGGGAGCTGTTTTTT. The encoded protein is CASSHRDRNTGELFF.

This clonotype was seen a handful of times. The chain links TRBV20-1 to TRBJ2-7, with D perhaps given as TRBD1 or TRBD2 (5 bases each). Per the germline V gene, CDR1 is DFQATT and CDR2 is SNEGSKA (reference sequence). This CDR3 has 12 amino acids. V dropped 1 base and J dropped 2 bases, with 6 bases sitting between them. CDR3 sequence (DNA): TGCAGTGCTAGAGGGGGGACCTACGAGCAGTACTTC. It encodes CSARGGTYEQYF.

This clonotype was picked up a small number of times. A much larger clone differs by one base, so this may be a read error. The CDR3 bases are TGCAGTGTTGAGACTAGCGGTGAAAACATTCAGTACTTC. Residues: CSVETSGENIQYF. V usage is TRBV20-1 and J usage is TRBJ2-4, with TRBD2 matching 9 bases. The CDR3 has 13 amino acids. Germline V gene data show CDR1 as DFQATT and CDR2 as SNEGSKA (reference sequence). V dropped 7 bases and J dropped 5; count of bases not matched to a gene: 6.

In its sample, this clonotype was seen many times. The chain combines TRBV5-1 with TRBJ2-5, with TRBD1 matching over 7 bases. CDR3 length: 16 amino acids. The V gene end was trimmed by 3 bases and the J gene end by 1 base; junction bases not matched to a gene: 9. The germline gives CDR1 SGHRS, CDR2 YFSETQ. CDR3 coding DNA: TGCGCCAGCAGCTACTCCGGAACAGGGGTCCAAGAGACCCAGTACTTC. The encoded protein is CASSYSGTGVQETQYF.